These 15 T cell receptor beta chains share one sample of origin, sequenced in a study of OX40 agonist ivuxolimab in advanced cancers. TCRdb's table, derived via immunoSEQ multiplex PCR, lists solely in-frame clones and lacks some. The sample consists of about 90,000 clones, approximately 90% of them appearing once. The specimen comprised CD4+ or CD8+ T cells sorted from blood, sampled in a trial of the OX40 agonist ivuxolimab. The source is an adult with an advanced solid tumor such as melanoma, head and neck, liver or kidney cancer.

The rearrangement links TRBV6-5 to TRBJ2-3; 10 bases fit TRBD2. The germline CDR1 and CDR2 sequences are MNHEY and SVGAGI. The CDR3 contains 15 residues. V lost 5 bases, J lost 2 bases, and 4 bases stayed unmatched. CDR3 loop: CASSRGLANTDTQYF. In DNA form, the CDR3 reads TGTGCCAGCAGTAGGGGACTAGCGAACACAGATACGCAGTATTTT.

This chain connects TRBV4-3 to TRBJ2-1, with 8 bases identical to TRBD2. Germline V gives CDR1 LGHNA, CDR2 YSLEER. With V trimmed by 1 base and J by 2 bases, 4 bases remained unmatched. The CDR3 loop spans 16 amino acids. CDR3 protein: CASSQGAAGAYNEQFF. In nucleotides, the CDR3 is TGCGCCAGCAGCCAAGGGGCAGCGGGAGCCTACAATGAGCAGTTCTTC.

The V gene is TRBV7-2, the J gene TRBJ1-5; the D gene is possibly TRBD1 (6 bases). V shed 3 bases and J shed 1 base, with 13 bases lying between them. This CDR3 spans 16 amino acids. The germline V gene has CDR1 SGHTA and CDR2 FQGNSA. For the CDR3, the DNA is TGTGCCAGCAGCTTTCAGGGGAGGGGGAGCAATCAGCCCCAGCATTTT. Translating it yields CASSFQGRGSNQPQHF.

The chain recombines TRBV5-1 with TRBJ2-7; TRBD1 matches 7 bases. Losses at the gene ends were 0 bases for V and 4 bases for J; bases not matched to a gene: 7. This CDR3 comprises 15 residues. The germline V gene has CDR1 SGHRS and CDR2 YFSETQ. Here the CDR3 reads CASSLARDRPYEQYF. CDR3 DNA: TGCGCCAGCAGCTTGGCTAGGGACAGACCTTACGAGCAGTACTTC.

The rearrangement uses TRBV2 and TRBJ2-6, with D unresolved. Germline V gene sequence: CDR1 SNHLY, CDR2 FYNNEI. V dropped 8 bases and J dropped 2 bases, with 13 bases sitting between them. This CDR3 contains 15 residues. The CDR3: CASSPRSTGANVLTF. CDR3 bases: TGTGCCAGCTCCCCCCGGAGCACTGGGGCCAACGTCCTGACTTTC.

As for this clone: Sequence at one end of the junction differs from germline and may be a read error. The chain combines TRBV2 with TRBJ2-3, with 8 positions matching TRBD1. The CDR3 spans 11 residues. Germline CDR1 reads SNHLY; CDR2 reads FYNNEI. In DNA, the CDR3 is TGTGCCAGCAGTCAGGCCAGGGGGCTGGCTTTT. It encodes CASSQARGLAF. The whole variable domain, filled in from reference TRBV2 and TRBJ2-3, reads EPEVTQTPSHQVTQMGQEVILRCVPISNHLYFYWYRQILGQKVEFLVSFYNNEISEKSEIFDDQFSVERPDGSNFTLKIRSTKLEDSAMYFCASSQARGLAFGPGTRLTVL.

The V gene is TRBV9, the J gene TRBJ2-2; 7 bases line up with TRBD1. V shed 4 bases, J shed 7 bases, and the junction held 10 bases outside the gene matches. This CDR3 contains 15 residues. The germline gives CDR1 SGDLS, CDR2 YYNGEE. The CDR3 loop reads CASSPRQGVDGELFF. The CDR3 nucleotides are TGTGCCAGCAGCCCTCGACAGGGTGTTGACGGGGAGCTGTTTTTT. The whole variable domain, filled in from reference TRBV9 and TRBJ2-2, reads DSGVTQTPKHLITATGQRVTLRCSPRSGDLSVYWYQQSLDQGLQFLIQYYNGEERAKGNILERFSAQQFPDLHSELNLSSLELGDSALYFCASSPRQGVDGELFFGEGSRLTVL.

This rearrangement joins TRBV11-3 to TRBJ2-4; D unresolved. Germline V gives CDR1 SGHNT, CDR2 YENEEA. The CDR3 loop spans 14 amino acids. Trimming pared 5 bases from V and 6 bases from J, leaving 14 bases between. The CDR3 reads CASSPNTESNIQYF. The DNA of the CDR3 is TGTGCCAGCAGCCCCAATACCGAATCAAACATTCAGTACTTC. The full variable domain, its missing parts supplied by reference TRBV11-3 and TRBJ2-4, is EAGVVQSPRYKIIEKKQPVAFWCNPISGHNTLYWYLQNLGQGPELLIRYENEEAVDDSQLPKDRFSAERLKGVDSTLKIQPAELGDSAVYLCASSPNTESNIQYFGAGTRLSVL.

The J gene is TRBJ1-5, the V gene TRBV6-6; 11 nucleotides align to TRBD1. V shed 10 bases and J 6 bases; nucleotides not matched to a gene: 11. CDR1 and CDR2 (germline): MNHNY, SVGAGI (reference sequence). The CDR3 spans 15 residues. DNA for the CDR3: TGTGCCACCACAAAAAGGGGACAGGGGGGTCAGCCCCAGCATTTT. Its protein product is CATTKRGQGGQPQHF.

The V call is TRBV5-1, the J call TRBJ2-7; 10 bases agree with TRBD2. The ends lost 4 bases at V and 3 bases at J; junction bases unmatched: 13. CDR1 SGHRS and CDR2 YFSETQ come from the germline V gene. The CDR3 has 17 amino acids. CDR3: CASSARRAGGPVYEQYF. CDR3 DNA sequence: TGCGCCAGCAGCGCCAGGCGAGCGGGAGGGCCTGTCTACGAGCAGTACTTC.

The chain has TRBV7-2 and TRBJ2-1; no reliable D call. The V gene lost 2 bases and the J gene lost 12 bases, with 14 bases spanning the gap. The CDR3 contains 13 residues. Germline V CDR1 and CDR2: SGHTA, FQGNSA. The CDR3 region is CASSLHLKGGQFF. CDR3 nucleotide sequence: TGTGCCAGCAGCTTACACCTCAAGGGCGGGCAGTTCTTC.

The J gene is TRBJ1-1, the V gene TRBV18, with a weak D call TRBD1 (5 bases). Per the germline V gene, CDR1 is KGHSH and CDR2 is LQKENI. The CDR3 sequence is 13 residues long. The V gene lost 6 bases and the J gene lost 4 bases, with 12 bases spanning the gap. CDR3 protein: CASSQLGPTEAFF. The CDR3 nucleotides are TGTGCCAGCTCCCAGTTGGGGCCCACTGAAGCTTTCTTT.

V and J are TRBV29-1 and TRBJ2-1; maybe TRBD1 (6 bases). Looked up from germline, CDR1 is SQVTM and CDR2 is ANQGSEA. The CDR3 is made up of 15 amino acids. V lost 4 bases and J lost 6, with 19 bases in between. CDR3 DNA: TGCAGCGTTGGAAAGTCGGGTGGGGGCCGCAATGAGCAGTTCTTC. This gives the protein CSVGKSGGGRNEQFF.

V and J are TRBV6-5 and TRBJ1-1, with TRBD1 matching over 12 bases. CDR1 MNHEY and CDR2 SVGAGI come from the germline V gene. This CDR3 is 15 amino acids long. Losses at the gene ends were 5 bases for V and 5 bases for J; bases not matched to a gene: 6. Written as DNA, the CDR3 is TGTGCCAGCAGTCCGGGGACAGGGGGCGCGACTGAAGCTTTCTTT. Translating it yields CASSPGTGGATEAFF.

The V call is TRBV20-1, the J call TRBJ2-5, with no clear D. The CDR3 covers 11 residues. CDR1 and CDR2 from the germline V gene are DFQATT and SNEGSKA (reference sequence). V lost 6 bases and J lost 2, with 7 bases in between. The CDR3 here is CSATRQETQYF. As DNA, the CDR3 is TGCAGTGCCACTCGACAAGAGACCCAGTACTTC.